This T cell receptor beta chain was sequenced during a study of CD8 T cells in Susac syndrome. Findings of the study overall: None of the CD4+ T cell repertoires in Susac syndrome showed clonal expansion. By the study's own acknowledgment, its TCR sequencing and HLA analysis included relatively few individuals.

This clonotype was picked up one time. What it binds is unknown. Random-hexamer reverse transcription was applied to roughly 0.5 to 1 ug RNA. The immunoSEQ assay covered 54 Vbeta and 13 Jbeta segments for CDR3. TCRdb independently ran MiXCR on the immunoSEQ multiplex PCR reads; one entry per CDR3 protein. This sample yields approximately 190,000 distinct CDR3 sequences, of which roughly 95% are seen a single time; 0.098% belongs to the top ten. What was sequenced was CD4+ T cells from PBMCs. The clonotype originates from a human donor with Susac syndrome.

The CDR3 region has the DNA TGTGCCTCGGAAAAGACTGGGGATGGCTACACCTTC. It yields the protein CASEKTGDGYTF. The chain employs TRBV30 and TRBJ1-2; no firm D call. The CDR3 contains 12 residues. V was clipped by 7 bases and J by 6 bases, with 15 bases between them. Germline V lookup: CDR1 GTSNPN, CDR2 SVGIG (reference sequence).